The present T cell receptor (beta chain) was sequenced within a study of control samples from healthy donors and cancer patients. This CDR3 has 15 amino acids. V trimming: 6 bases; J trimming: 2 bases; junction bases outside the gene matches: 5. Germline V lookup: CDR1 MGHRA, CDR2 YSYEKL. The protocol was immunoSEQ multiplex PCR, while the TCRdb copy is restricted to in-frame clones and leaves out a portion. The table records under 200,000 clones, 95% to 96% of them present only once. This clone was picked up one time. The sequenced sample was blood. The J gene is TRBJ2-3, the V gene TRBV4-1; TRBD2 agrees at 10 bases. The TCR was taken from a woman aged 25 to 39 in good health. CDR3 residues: CASRVAGGLTDTQYF. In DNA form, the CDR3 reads TGCGCCAGCAGGGTAGCGGGGGGCCTCACAGATACGCAGTATTTT.